One sample yielded the 14 T cell receptor beta chains listed below, sequenced in a study of cytomegalovirus exposure and HLA in healthy donors. Primers included in the PCR were 60 Vbeta and 13 Jbeta primers. Sequencing used immunoSEQ multiplex PCR; TCRdb keeps in-frame clones, though not all of them. The data show about 98,000 clones, with about four fifths seen just once and approximately 4% held by the top ten. The sequenced sample consisted of PBMCs. The receptors shown here come from a female donor in good health and CMV-seropositive.

In the case of this clone: Other DNA sequences in this sample translate to the same CDR3. The rearrangement links TRBV5-1 to TRBJ2-5; D is perhaps TRBD1 (6 bases). V was pared by 0 bases and J by 2 bases, with 8 bases between. Germline V CDR1 and CDR2: SGHRS, YFSETQ. The CDR3 loop spans 14 amino acids. In DNA, the CDR3 is TGCGCCAGCAGCTTGGGCCAGGGGCAAGAGACCCAGTACTTC. This sequence encodes CASSLGQGQETQYF.

This clone is labeled as medium-sized. The J gene is TRBJ2-3, the V gene TRBV10-3, with TRBD2 matching over 10 bases. The CDR3 contains 16 residues. The germline CDR1 and CDR2 sequences are ENHRY and SYGVKD. The ends lost 4 bases at V and 0 bases at J; junction bases unmatched: 4. The chain's CDR3 is CAISAGTSESTDTQYF. The CDR3 nucleotides are TGTGCCATCAGTGCCGGGACTAGCGAAAGCACAGATACGCAGTATTTT.

There are a few counts of this clone. The genes are TRBV27 and TRBJ1-5, with D possibly TRBD1 on 5 matching bases. V was shortened by 5 bases and J by 4 bases, with 12 bases between the two germline ends. The CDR3 is 14 amino acids. Germline-derived CDR1 and CDR2 are MNHEY and SMNVEV (reference sequence). This CDR3 reads CASSTRDRNQPQHF. The CDR3 nucleotides are TGTGCCAGCAGTACAAGAGACAGAAATCAGCCCCAGCATTTT.

This chain joins TRBV11-2 and TRBJ2-5; 15 bases agree with TRBD2. This CDR3 region has 18 residues. CDR1 and CDR2 (germline): SGHAT, FQNNGV. The V and J ends lost 5 bases and 1 base, in that order; junction bases with no gene match: 8. CDR3 coding DNA: TGTGCCAGCAGCACCGGGACTAGCGGGGGGACCTCCCAAGAGACCCAGTACTTC. Translation gives CASSTGTSGGTSQETQYF.

This chain uses TRBV6-6 with TRBJ1-2; TRBD1 matches 7 bases. CDR3 length: 12 amino acids. Germline CDR1 is MNHNY and CDR2 is SVGAGI (reference sequence). With V trimmed by 2 bases and J by 6 bases, 0 bases remained unmatched. The DNA for the CDR3 is TGTGCCAGCAGTTACGGGACAGATGGCTACACCTTC. Its protein product is CASSYGTDGYTF.

V and J are TRBV7-2 and TRBJ2-7, with 7 bases identical to TRBD2. With V trimmed by 1 base and J by 7 bases, 13 bases remained unmatched. The CDR3 contains 16 residues. Per the germline V gene, CDR1 is SGHTA and CDR2 is FQGNSA. CDR3 sequence reads: CASSLDGGIGVREQYF. CDR3 DNA: TGTGCCAGCAGCTTAGACGGGGGGATTGGTGTTCGGGAGCAGTACTTC.

This chain connects TRBV2 to TRBJ1-2; TRBD1 might be the D (6 bases). The CDR3 totals 15 residues. V gave up 7 bases and J gave up 4 bases, with 19 bases separating them. Germline V CDR1 and CDR2: SNHLY, FYNNEI. DNA of the CDR3: TGTGCCAGCACCTATAGTGCAGGGGACCGCTATGGCTACACCTTC. This codes for CASTYSAGDRYGYTF.

The V call is TRBV25-1, the J call TRBJ2-7, with D maybe TRBD1 (6 bases). Deletions cut 6 bases from V and 4 bases from J, with 22 bases between. The CDR3 is made up of 16 amino acids. The germline V gene has CDR1 MGHDK and CDR2 SYGVNS. DNA for the CDR3: TGTGCCAGCAGCTCATGGGACCCTCAGGGACAATACGAGCAGTACTTC. It specifies CASSSWDPQGQYEQYF.

The chain is built from TRBV13 and TRBJ2-7; TRBD1 might be the D (5 bases). Trimming cost V 5 bases and J 0 bases, with 14 bases left between them. Germline-derived CDR1 and CDR2 are PRHDT and FYEKMQ (reference sequence). The CDR3 has 15 amino acids. CDR3 DNA sequence: TGTGCCAGCAGCCCCAACAGGATCTACTCCTACGAGCAGTACTTC. Translated, it gives CASSPNRIYSYEQYF.

The chain is built from TRBV28 and TRBJ1-1; the D is unclear. Trimming pared 5 bases from V and 3 bases from J, leaving 10 bases between. In germline, CDR1 is MDHEN, CDR2 SYDVKM. The CDR3 is 13 residues long. CDR3 loop: CASSPPRHTEAFF. Here the CDR3 DNA reads TGTGCCAGCAGTCCCCCGAGGCACACTGAAGCTTTCTTT.

The chain joins TRBV27 to TRBJ2-7, with 7 bases identical to TRBD2. J gave up 6 bases and V 2 bases, and 4 bases lay outside the gene matches. CDR1 and CDR2 (germline): MNHEY, SMNVEV (reference sequence). There are 13 residues in the CDR3. CDR3: CASSLTGEGEQYF. DNA of the CDR3: TGTGCCAGCAGTTTAACGGGGGAGGGCGAGCAGTACTTC.

The V gene is TRBV6-6, the J gene TRBJ1-6; possibly TRBD1 for D (5 bases). Trimming left V 6 bases short and J 10 bases short, with 19 bases between. The germline CDR1 and CDR2 sequences are MNHNY and SVGAGI (reference sequence). The CDR3 totals 15 residues. CDR3 loop: CASSAEGVFVSPLHF. CDR3 coding DNA: TGTGCCAGCAGCGCCGAAGGGGTGTTTGTATCACCCCTCCACTTT.

In DNA, the CDR3 is TGTGCCAGCAGCCAATACAATGAGCAGTTCTTC. Protein: CASSQYNEQFF. This chain connects TRBV5-8 to TRBJ2-1; D is ambiguous. The germline gives CDR1 SGHTS, CDR2 YDEGEE. The CDR3 is made up of 11 amino acids. V lost 4 bases and J 4 bases, leaving 3 bases between the germline ends.

This chain's CDR3 is CASSMYHGRGNYGYTF. The CDR3 DNA follows: TGTGCCAGCAGCATGTATCACGGGAGGGGGAACTATGGCTACACCTTC. The chain has TRBV21-1 and TRBJ1-2. TRBV21-1 is a listed pseudogene. The CDR3 loop spans 16 amino acids.